A selection of T cell receptor beta chains follows, all from one sample in a study of blood T cell repertoires in COVID-19. Assay: immunoSEQ multiplex PCR; the TCRdb copy retains only in-frame clones and omits some. The profile shows 65,000 or so clones, 81% of them singletons. Source material: peripheral blood. All receptors come from a man at least 80 years old with acute or convalescent COVID-19. The CDR3 runs from the conserved cysteine through the conserved F or W. The order of the fields is D gene, clone size, J gene, V gene, CDR3 protein, CDR3 DNA. A D gene is named only where the DNA matches it firmly. Size values are once, few and many counts, or a class for expanded clones, and some rows have none.

TRBD1 NA TRBJ1-4 TRBV4-1 CASSQGQDRALNEKLFF TGCGCCAGCAGCCAAGGACAGGACAGGGCCCTTAATGAAAAACTGTTTTTT
TRBD1 NA TRBJ2-7 TRBV6-5 CASSIGTGSSYEQYF TGTGCCAGCAGTATCGGGACAGGGAGCTCCTACGAGCAGTACTTC
NA NA TRBJ2-5 TRBV7-6 CASSSEETQYF TGTGCCAGCAGCTCAGAAGAGACCCAGTACTTC
NA NA TRBJ2-2 TRBV20-1 CSASYIHAGTGELFF TGCAGTGCTAGTTATATCCACGCGGGCACCGGGGAGCTGTTTTTT
TRBD1 NA TRBJ1-4 TRBV4-2 CASGMDRVSNEKLFF TGTGCCAGCGGAATGGACAGGGTTAGTAATGAAAAACTGTTTTTT
TRBD1 few TRBJ1-6 TRBV5-1 CASSLTQGDNSPLHF TGCGCCAGCAGCCTGACACAGGGGGATAATTCACCCCTCCACTTT
NA NA TRBJ1-5 TRBV6-1 CASSESWPQHF TGTGCCAGCAGTGAATCTTGGCCCCAGCATTTT
TRBD1 NA TRBJ1-3 TRBV7-9 CASSPRQGALASGNTIYF TGTGCCAGCAGCCCCAGACAGGGGGCCCTGGCTTCTGGAAACACCATATATTTT
NA NA TRBJ1-6 TRBV7-9 CASSLGSVQGPSSPLHF TGTGCCAGCAGCTTAGGTTCGGTGCAGGGGCCATCCTCACCCCTCCACTTT
TRBD1 NA TRBJ2-1 TRBV11-3 CASSPGQGATNEQFF TGTGCCAGCAGCCCTGGACAGGGGGCCACGAATGAGCAGTTCTTC
NA few TRBJ1-1 TRBV19 CASTLGRLPRTEAFF TGTGCCAGTACCCTAGGGAGACTCCCGAGGACTGAAGCTTTCTTT
TRBD1 NA TRBJ2-3 TRBV7-8 CASSHRVQGVVADTQYF TGTGCCAGCAGCCATAGGGTTCAGGGGGTCGTAGCAGATACGCAGTATTTT
NA NA TRBJ2-7 TRBV5-5 CASSLVPRGDNYEQYF TGTGCCAGCAGCTTGGTCCCCCGGGGGGACAACTACGAGCAGTACTTC
NA NA TRBJ1-2 TRBV6-5 CASSYRGDPRGYTF TGTGCCAGCAGTTACCGGGGGGACCCGCGAGGCTACACCTTC
NA NA TRBJ2-2 TRBV18 CASSPLGGGFNTGELFF TGTGCCAGCTCACCACTCGGTGGGGGGTTCAACACCGGGGAGCTGTTTTTT
TRBD1 once TRBJ1-2 TRBV5-1 CASSQDRGSSGYTF TGCGCCAGCAGCCAGGACAGGGGGAGTAGTGGCTACACCTTC
TRBD1 NA TRBJ1-2 TRBV30 CAWYGQGAYGYTF TGTGCCTGGTATGGACAGGGGGCCTATGGCTACACCTTC
TRBD2 NA TRBJ2-1 TRBV7-9 CASSKLAGGLYNEQFF TGTGCCAGCAGCAAACTAGCGGGGGGGCTCTACAATGAGCAGTTCTTC
TRBD1 NA TRBJ1-2 TRBV25-1 CASSVTGGRYGYTF TGTGCCAGCAGTGTAACAGGGGGAAGATATGGCTACACCTTC
NA NA TRBJ2-7 TRBV10-2 CASSEKAGLVYEQYF TGCGCCAGCAGTGAGAAGGCGGGGTTAGTCTACGAGCAGTACTTC